A single TCR beta chain is shown here with its context. This clone has only a few counts. The antigen it binds to is not known. Per-base quality was not reported, and no clone a single base away is much larger than it. The CDR3 goes from the cysteine to the phenylalanine over 17 residues. Only CDR3 DNA remains: 51 bases, in frame from the first base. Reading the germline V gene gives CDR1 SGHRS and CDR2 YFSETQ. Ends trimmed: V by 4 bases, J by 3 bases; bases unmatched to a gene: 14. These data are taken from a study of cytomegalovirus exposure and HLA in healthy donors (dated by TCRdb to about 2017). For the study in its entirety: According to an earlier analysis of a few hundred of the donors, some 170 million T cells yielded 100 million or so unique TCR beta sequences and less than 300 Gb of sequence data. An early release that covered 500 to 800 HLA-typed donors contained approximately 320 gigabases of sequencing data and 65 million to 100 million unique TCR sequences. Among the roughly 380 genotyped donors, approximately 76% belonged to the genetic ancestry cluster associated with self-reported Caucasian donors. The study was designed to test whether signatures of past pathogen exposure could be identified by cataloging public T cell receptors. The study used immunosequencing to profile the T cell repertoires of hundreds of subjects and linked those repertoires to cytomegalovirus serostatus. A separate validation cohort of roughly 120 different subjects was used in addition to the roughly 700-subject first cohort. High-throughput TCR immunosequencing, statistical association of individual TCRs with disease status, and machine learning were combined to predict cytomegalovirus infection status. A later analysis re-analyzed previously published TCR beta repertoires from 550 to 700 donors and added high-resolution HLA genotyping to study TCR occurrence patterns. Rather than using new phenotypic data, the later analysis identified candidate immune exposures from TCR beta sequences and from how often those sequences occurred across donors. To decide whether each TCR beta V gene segment behaved as functional or pseudogenic, an earlier analysis of some 600 of the donors relied on high-throughput TCR beta sequencing. Donor age, sex, ethnicity and CMV serostatus were compiled alongside the repertoire data. Genome-wide SNP genotypes for about 55% of the roughly 670 donors were used in a later genetic analysis, which treated that subset as a discovery cohort. All discovery cohort repertoires had been generated using a single sequencing platform. Both class I and class II loci were covered by HLA typing, at four-digit resolution. The number of typed donors differed by locus: 629-630 for A, B, C, DRB1 and DQB1; approximately 520 for DQA1; around 610 for DPA1; and approximately 450 for DPB1. Four or five DR-DQ haplotypes were handled as single units for association and clustering, since linkage in the cohort was strong. Across approximately 420 genotyped donors of the cohort, an average of 235,054 unique TCR beta nucleotide sequences per donor were sequenced, and roughly a sixth of those sequences were non-productive. Study-wide conclusions, independent of this receptor: A later analysis found that HLA-associated TCR beta chains were more clonally expanded and had lower generation probabilities than equally common non-associated chains. HLA typing was unavailable for some donors at each locus, so association tests used only the typed subset. Broadly in line with IMGT annotations, most TCR beta V segments showed up in productive rearrangements about 90% or about 30% of the time in an earlier analysis of 450 to 600 of the donors. A later analysis found that most CMV-associated TCR beta chains appeared HLA-restricted, with HLA associations seemingly driven largely by CMV exposure. Three of the identified cytomegalovirus-associated TCR beta chains were confirmed in vitro to be specific for cytomegalovirus antigens. The study gave a list of more than 150 TCR beta chains associated with cytomegalovirus. A later genetic analysis reported fewer N-insertions in productive TCRs among donors in an Asian-associated ancestry cluster than the roughly 700-donor mean. Immune exposure information for the cohort was limited to CMV serostatus. When HLA alleles, especially DR and DQ, strongly co-occurred, attributing TCR associations to individual alleles was difficult. Because counts were too low, approximately 18 rarely observed V segments, including chromosome 9 orphons, were excluded from the earlier analysis of some 590 of the donors. Sequencing depth was assumed to be roughly uniform across donors in the presence/absence analyses, though that assumption may not hold. It was suggested by the authors that the approach could potentially be generalized to other disease states and immunological phenotypes. Because the 87-base-pair reads could not distinguish some IMGT-functional V segments, including TRBV6-2 and TRBV6-3, those segments were excluded. Most TCR sequences were observed very rarely across donors, whereas some public TCRs were present in many individuals. A cluster of highly shared sequence variants was judged likely to be a technical artifact of the sequencing pipeline. In a later analysis, TCR association rates were found to vary across HLA loci, with the most associated TCRs seen for DRB1 alleles and the fewest for HLA-C alleles. According to a later analysis, parvovirus B19, influenza, CMV and Epstein-Barr virus appeared linked to several top co-occurrence clusters. Specific HLA alleles were associated with over 15,000 TCR beta sequences at a false discovery rate of 0.05 in a later analysis. A further reported finding was that TCR beta sequences accurately predicted the HLA-A and HLA-B alleles for most subjects in the first cohort. A later genetic analysis associated a missense DCLRE1C variant with V-gene and J-gene trimming of TCR beta chains, and an independent cohort replicated the association. Linkage disequilibrium might explain the correlated functional status among segregating V segments, but an unknown experimental factor could not be excluded. The cohort was sequenced for TCR beta chains only, and without alpha or paired-chain data the features that could be detected were limited. The classifier was reported to diagnose cytomegalovirus status with high specificity and sensitivity in both the original and validation cohorts.

Libraries were prepared through the immunoSEQ multiplex PCR assay. A mixture of 60 forward primers for TCR Vbeta segments and 13 reverse primers for TCR Jbeta segments was used in the multiplex PCR. Amplification of the CDR3 region of rearranged TCR beta genes was performed with a multiplex PCR assay on genomic DNA. On the Illumina HiSeq System, the amplified TCR beta libraries were sequenced as 87-base-pair reads. From the authors' description of their analysis: In a later analysis, 70 million to 95 million unique TCR beta chains were counted across the 500 to 850 repertoires, and about 9.9 million of these chains were shared by at least two donors. Raw reads were error-corrected and collapsed into unique sequences by a nearest-neighbor algorithm in which closely related sequences were merged to remove PCR and sequencing errors. To assign V, D and J gene segments, CDR3 sequences were aligned to IMGT reference sequences. For a sequence to be retained, at least a six-nucleotide match to both a V gene segment and a J gene segment was required. Rearrangements were classified as productive when the CDR3 lacked stop codons and remained in frame with V and J, and all other rearrangements were classified as non-productive. CDR3 was defined according to IMGT convention as the region running from the second conserved V-encoded cysteine to the conserved J-encoded phenylalanine. Sequences without an unambiguous match to a single V gene segment were excluded from the earlier analysis of about 600 of the donors. In an earlier analysis of several hundred of the donors, a V segment was called functional when productive rearrangements were above 56.7%, and segregating when the standard deviation between donors exceeded 5%. To diagnose cytomegalovirus status from the catalog of TCR beta chain sequences, a statistical classification framework was built. V and J gene assignment, in a later analysis, came from comparing TCR nucleotide sequences with IMGT/GENE-DB human TR gene sequences. In a later analysis, CDR3 sequences and most-parsimonious VDJ recombination scenarios were assigned using the TCRdist pipeline. In a later analysis, each TCR beta chain was defined by its CDR3 amino acid sequence together with its V-gene family, and reads without a unique V-gene family were excluded. In a later analysis, some 600 highly shared, low-generation-probability nucleotide sequences were removed to address suspected cross-contamination and a sequencing artifact. A later analysis calculated a clonal expansion index for each public chain from normalized within-repertoire ranks of inferred template counts. In a later analysis, generation probabilities were computed using a VDJ recombination model fitted to out-of-frame rearrangements, and the results were checked against IGoR. In a later analysis, hypergeometric tests were used to score TCR-TCR, TCR-HLA and TCR-CMV co-occurrence, with a repertoire-size bias correction applied to TCR pairs. False discovery rates were estimated in a later analysis by permuting HLA or CMV assignments 20 times. A later analysis grouped co-occurring TCRs with DBSCAN, adding TCRdist sequence similarity when clustering within HLA-allele-positive subsets. Repertoires with fewer than 30,000 or more than 120,000 public chains were left out of co-occurrence clustering, as were about 5 repertoires with anomalous nucleotide sharing. TCRdb obtained this table from immuneACCESS and retained in-frame rearrangements with V and J assigned. These tables miss some clones; where compared with another copy, unresolved V genes account for less than half of the shortfall, and the remainder is unexplained. The DNA gave D and trimming, while V, J and clone size come from that table. Here the sample has 140,000 or so clones; roughly 80% occur a single time. Together, the top ten hold less than 3.5% of the sample.

The cohort consisted of fewer than 700 healthy bone marrow donors. At the time of sampling, all cohort members were nominally healthy, though unrecorded immune exposures were likely present. The donor was CMV seronegative and was included in the group of hundreds of seronegative cohort members. Every donor gave a peripheral blood sample, and the peripheral blood mononuclear cells from that sample were used for TCR beta sequencing. The Qiagen DNeasy Blood Extraction Kit was used to extract genomic DNA from the blood cell samples. Sequenced sample: PBMCs. The chain is encoded by TRBV5-1 joined to TRBJ1-1, with 8 central nucleotides matching TRBD1. This TCR was sampled from a woman aged 25-40 years in good health and CMV-seronegative. In nucleotide form, the sequence is TGCGCCAGCAGCCAAGGGGACAGGAGAGGGAGAGACACTGAAGCTTTCTTT. Its protein is CASSQGDRRGRDTEAFF.